The next 32 T cell receptor beta chains were all read from a single sample in a study of blood T cell repertoires in COVID-19. Clones were read by immunoSEQ multiplex PCR, and TCRdb kept only the in-frame ones, dropping some. The table shows 250,000 to 300,000 clones, with about 89% occurring only once. The specimen was peripheral blood. Receptors originate from a woman in her sixties or seventies with acute or convalescent COVID-19.

This rearrangement joins TRBV7-9 to TRBJ2-5; TRBD2 matches 9 bases. Germline values: CDR1 SEHNR, CDR2 FQNEAQ (reference sequence). The junction had 5 bases not matched to a gene; V was cut back by 4 bases and J by 5 bases. CDR3 length: 14 residues. CDR3 in amino acids: CASSSTSGQETQYF. The CDR3 region has the DNA TGTGCCAGCAGCTCGACTAGCGGTCAGGAGACCCAGTACTTC. Combining the CDR3 with reference TRBV7-9 and TRBJ2-5 gives the whole variable domain DTGVSQNPRHKITKRGQNVTFRCDPISEHNRLYWYRQTLGQGPEFLTYFQNEAQLEKSRLLSDRFSAERPKGSFSTLEIQRTEQGDSAMYLCASSSTSGQETQYFGPGTRLLVL.

This clone was seen a single time. The chain carries TRBV2 and TRBJ2-7; D possibly corresponds to TRBD2 (6 bases). The length of the CDR3 is 14 residues. From germline, CDR1 is SNHLY and CDR2 FYNNEI. The V end was cut by 6 bases, the J end by 2 bases, with 14 bases between. In nucleotides, the CDR3 is TGTGCCAGCAGCCCGGGACTCTCTCCCTACGAGCAGTACTTC. It codes for CASSPGLSPYEQYF.

This chain links TRBV2 with TRBJ1-5, with 8 positions matching TRBD1. The V gene's germline CDR1 is SNHLY and CDR2 FYNNEI. CDR3 length equals 14 residues. The ends lost 4 bases at V and 1 base at J; junction bases unmatched: 0. DNA for the CDR3: TGTGCCAGCAGTGGGACAGGGAGCAATCAGCCCCAGCATTTT. Translated, it gives CASSGTGSNQPQHF. Full variable domain (missing parts from reference TRBV2 and TRBJ1-5): EPEVTQTPSHQVTQMGQEVILRCVPISNHLYFYWYRQILGQKVEFLVSFYNNEISEKSEIFDDQFSVERPDGSNFTLKIRSTKLEDSAMYFCASSGTGSNQPQHFGDGTRLSIL.

This clone was recorded once. The rearrangement links TRBV9 to TRBJ2-6, with 8 bases identical to TRBD1. The V gene end was trimmed by 3 bases and the J gene end by 10 bases; junction bases not matched to a gene: 6. Germline CDR1 reads SGDLS; CDR2 reads YYNGEE. This CDR3 spans 14 amino acids. CDR3 in DNA: TGTGCCAGCAGCGATCCGGGACAGGAAAACGTCCTGACTTTC. Its translation is CASSDPGQENVLTF.

V usage is TRBV28 and J usage is TRBJ2-1; 8 bases line up with TRBD2. The V gene's germline CDR1 is MDHEN and CDR2 SYDVKM. CDR3 length: 15 residues. V was pared by 4 bases and J by 6 bases, with 8 bases of the junction left unmatched. This CDR3 is CASSSMGLGSNEQFF. DNA for the CDR3: TGTGCCAGCAGTTCCATGGGACTAGGGAGCAATGAGCAGTTCTTC.

The chain links TRBV29-1 to TRBJ2-1, with 7 bases matching TRBD2. The germline gives CDR1 SQVTM, CDR2 ANQGSEA. This CDR3 has 16 residues. V lost 1 base to trimming and J lost 11 bases; unmatched junction nucleotides: 17. The CDR3 sequence: CSVEGTSGTVVYQQFF. CDR3 DNA sequence: TGCAGCGTTGAAGGAACCAGCGGGACCGTGGTATATCAGCAGTTCTTC.

The gene calls are TRBV7-8 and TRBJ1-2; 11 bases are a match to TRBD1. Germline V gene data show CDR1 as SGHVS and CDR2 as FQNEAQ. The CDR3 is 13 residues long. J was trimmed by 2 bases and V by 8 bases; bases with no gene match: 1. Here the CDR3 reads CASGQGANYGYTF. DNA of the CDR3: TGTGCCAGCGGACAGGGGGCAAACTATGGCTACACCTTC.

V gene TRBV12-2 combines with J gene TRBJ2-5; the D call in the table, TRBD2, was not verified against the DNA. TRBV12-2 is noted as a pseudogene. This CDR3 region has 13 residues. CDR3 residues: CASRTSGQETQYF. CDR3 DNA: TGTGCAAGTCGGACTAGCGGCCAAGAGACCCAGTACTTC.

This chain connects TRBV27 to TRBJ2-3; TRBD2 matches at 11 bases. CDR1 and CDR2 from the germline V gene are MNHEY and SMNVEV (reference sequence). V dropped 5 bases and J dropped 0; count of bases not matched to a gene: 4. The CDR3 runs 16 residues. This CDR3 is CASSITSGGSTDTQYF. The CDR3 DNA reads TGTGCCAGCAGTATAACTAGCGGGGGTAGCACAGATACGCAGTATTTT.

This clone occurred once. V usage is TRBV12-3 or TRBV12-4 and J usage is TRBJ2-5, with 10 nucleotides matching TRBD2. CDR3 length: 13 residues. With 3 bases clipped from V and 10 bases from J, the junction kept 5 bases outside the gene matches. In DNA, the CDR3 is TGTGCCAGCAGTTTCTATAGCGGGGGGTTCCAGTACTTC. It is translated as CASSFYSGGFQYF.

This clone turned up a few times. This chain connects TRBV5-5 to TRBJ1-5, with D maybe TRBD1 (5 bases). Per the germline V gene, CDR1 is SGHKS and CDR2 is YYEKEE (reference sequence). V dropped 4 bases and J dropped 11 bases, with 19 bases sitting between them. The CDR3 length is 14 residues. The CDR3 loop is CASSPLDRRGTQHF. The DNA for the CDR3 is TGTGCCAGCAGCCCCCTGGACCGGCGGGGGACCCAGCATTTT.

The chain is built from TRBV7-2 and TRBJ1-2, with 10 bases identical to TRBD1. V shed 0 bases and J 8 bases; nucleotides not matched to a gene: 9. Germline values: CDR1 SGHTA, CDR2 FQGNSA. CDR3 length: 16 residues. The CDR3 here is CASSLARQGANSGYTF. The DNA of the CDR3 is TGTGCCAGCAGCTTAGCCCGACAGGGGGCGAACTCCGGCTACACCTTC.

This clone has only a few counts. The chain carries TRBV5-6 and TRBJ1-1, with D uncertain. This CDR3 has 13 residues. Germline V gives CDR1 SGHDT, CDR2 YYEEEE. V lost 0 bases and J lost 10, with 13 bases in between. Written as DNA, the CDR3 is TGTGCCAGCAGCTTGGGGACTCCCGGCGGAGCTTTCTTT. Translated, it gives CASSLGTPGGAFF.

J is TRBJ2-7 and V is TRBV6-5, with D possibly matching TRBD1 (5 bases). The germline V and J ends were trimmed by 6 bases and 1 base, with 16 bases remaining between them. This CDR3 spans 15 amino acids. Per germline, CDR1 MNHEY and CDR2 SVGAGI. The CDR3 DNA sequence: TGTGCCAGCAGCCCCTACGTGGGGCGATCCTACGAGCAGTACTTC. Protein product: CASSPYVGRSYEQYF.

The chain employs TRBV6-5 and TRBJ1-4, with TRBD1 matching over 10 bases. There are 14 residues in the CDR3. V was clipped by 5 bases and J by 8 bases; unmatched bases: 5. Germline V lookup: CDR1 MNHEY, CDR2 SVGAGI. Here the CDR3 reads CASSRDRGNEKLFF. CDR3 DNA sequence: TGTGCCAGCAGTCGGGACAGGGGTAACGAAAAACTGTTTTTT.

This clone was counted between two and nine times. This chain links TRBV7-9 with TRBJ2-5; 11 nucleotides agree with TRBD1. CDR3 size: 19 residues. Germline lookup yields CDR1 SEHNR and CDR2 FQNEAQ (reference sequence). V gave up 4 bases and J gave up 3 bases; unmatched junction bases: 16. The CDR3 reads CASSSDPGTGGLWKETQYF. In nucleotides, the CDR3 is TGTGCCAGCAGCTCGGACCCCGGGACAGGGGGTTTGTGGAAAGAGACCCAGTACTTC.

V and J are TRBV7-8 and TRBJ1-2; maybe TRBD1 (5 bases). The V end lost 5 bases, the J end lost 4 bases, and 14 bases lay between the germline ends. The germline CDR1 and CDR2 sequences are SGHVS and FQNEAQ. The CDR3 covers 14 residues. The CDR3 loop is CASSARGSRYGYTF. The CDR3 bases are TGTGCCAGCAGCGCACGGGGGTCCCGCTATGGCTACACCTTC.

The J gene is TRBJ2-7, the V gene TRBV6-6, with TRBD1 as a possible D gene (6 bases). Per the germline V gene, CDR1 is MNHNY and CDR2 is SVGAGI (reference sequence). The CDR3 length is 14 residues. Between the trimmed V and J ends, which lost 2 bases and 1 base, there was a span of 9 bases. The CDR3: CASSYPTGSYEQYF. The CDR3 DNA is TGTGCCAGCAGTTACCCGACAGGATCCTACGAGCAGTACTTC.

This clone turned up a few times. At the DNA level, this CDR3 is encoded by other sequences in the same sample as well. The V and J genes are TRBV7-3 and TRBJ1-1; 7 bases are shared with TRBD1. V lost 5 bases, J lost 1 base, and 1 base stayed unmatched. This CDR3 is built from 13 residues. Per germline, CDR1 SGHTA and CDR2 FQGTGA. CDR3 nucleotides: TGTGCCAGCAGCCGGGACAGGAACACTGAAGCTTTCTTT. Translation: CASSRDRNTEAFF.

This chain joins TRBV2 and TRBJ1-2; possibly TRBD1 for D (6 bases). Germline assignment: CDR1 SNHLY and CDR2 FYNNEI. The CDR3 covers 13 residues. Trimming removed 6 bases at V and 8 bases at J, with 16 bases between. The CDR3 region is CASRAETGSGYTF. CDR3 coding DNA: TGTGCCAGCAGGGCAGAAACAGGGAGCGGCTACACCTTC.

J is TRBJ1-1 and V is TRBV5-1, with D tentatively TRBD1 (5 bases). Trimming shortened V by 3 bases and J by 1 base, and 7 bases separated the two germline ends. CDR3 size: 13 residues. In germline, CDR1 is SGHRS, CDR2 YFSETQ. The CDR3 DNA follows: TGCGCCAGCAGCTCGCAGGGGAACACTGAAGCTTTCTTT. Its protein product is CASSSQGNTEAFF.

The chain carries TRBV30 and TRBJ2-7; possible D gene TRBD2, 6 bases. CDR3 length: 14 amino acids. Germline CDR1 reads GTSNPN; CDR2 reads SVGIG (reference sequence). V shed 2 bases and J shed 0 bases, with 11 bases lying between them. The CDR3 coding sequence is TGTGCCTGGAGTACAGCGGGTCCCTCCTACGAGCAGTACTTC. It translates to CAWSTAGPSYEQYF. Full variable domain (missing parts from reference TRBV30 and TRBJ2-7): SQTIHQWPATLVQPVGSPLSLECTVEGTSNPNLYWYRQAAGRGLQLLFYSVGIGQISSEVPQNLSASRPQDRQFILSSKKLLLSDSGFYLCAWSTAGPSYEQYFGPGTRLTVT.

CDR3 DNA sequence: TGCAGCGTAGCGGGACAGGGAAACGGCATTCAGTACTTC. Protein: CSVAGQGNGIQYF. The chain combines TRBV29-1 with TRBJ2-4; 9 bases match TRBD1. This CDR3 has 13 residues. The V gene's germline CDR1 is SQVTM and CDR2 ANQGSEA. V shed 6 bases and J 9 bases; nucleotides not matched to a gene: 9.

In this sample, this clone turned up once. CDR3 bases: TGTGCCAGCAGCTTGGAGCTCTCTTGGCAGGGTGGGTACAATGAGCAGTTCTTC. Translated: CASSLELSWQGGYNEQFF. J is TRBJ2-1 and V is TRBV5-4, with D perhaps matching TRBD1 (5 bases). Germline CDR1 SGHNT, CDR2 YYREEE (reference sequence). The V end lost 0 bases, the J end lost 4 bases, and 20 bases lay between the germline ends. The CDR3 is 18 amino acids.

CDR3 residues: CASSARLAGGTEQFF. CDR3 bases: TGCGCCAGCAGCGCCAGACTAGCGGGAGGTACTGAGCAGTTCTTC. The chain recombines TRBV5-1 with TRBJ2-1, with 13 bases matching TRBD2. The CDR3 extends over 15 amino acids. Germline V gene lookup returns CDR1 SGHRS and CDR2 YFSETQ. V lost 4 bases to trimming and J lost 9 bases; unmatched junction nucleotides: 7.

This clone was picked up one time. The V gene is TRBV5-5, the J gene TRBJ2-2; 13 bases align to TRBD2. The germline CDR1 and CDR2 sequences are SGHKS and YYEKEE (reference sequence). CDR3 length: 17 amino acids. The ends lost 4 bases at V and 3 bases at J; junction bases unmatched: 6. CDR3: CASSEGLAGSHTGELFF. The CDR3 DNA reads as TGTGCCAGCAGCGAGGGACTAGCGGGAAGTCACACCGGGGAGCTGTTTTTT.

The chain joins TRBV3-1 (or the pseudogene TRBV3-2) to TRBJ1-2; 8 bases are shared with TRBD1. Germline V lookup: CDR1 LGHDT, CDR2 YNNKEL (reference sequence). The V gene end was trimmed by 0 bases and the J gene end by 13 bases; junction bases not matched to a gene: 13. There are 15 residues in the CDR3. CDR3 region: CASSQDRRQGAVGTF. CDR3 nucleotides: TGTGCCAGCAGCCAAGATCGGAGGCAGGGGGCCGTGGGCACCTTC.

The chain recombines TRBV2 with TRBJ1-4, with 7 bases matching TRBD1. Germline CDR1 reads SNHLY; CDR2 reads FYNNEI. Losses at the gene ends were 4 bases for V and 8 bases for J; bases not matched to a gene: 10. This CDR3 has 15 residues. The CDR3 DNA follows: TGTGCCAGCAGTGTCGCCGACAGGGAAGGGGAAAAACTGTTTTTT. This codes for CASSVADREGEKLFF.

J is TRBJ2-7 and V is TRBV11-2; D ambiguous. The germline CDR1 and CDR2 sequences are SGHAT and FQNNGV. Deletions cut 5 bases from V and 0 bases from J, with 14 bases between. This CDR3 spans 15 amino acids. DNA for the CDR3: TGTGCCAGCAGCAAAGCCGGGTCACCCTCCTACGAGCAGTACTTC. The encoded protein is CASSKAGSPSYEQYF.

The chain is built from TRBV5-1 and TRBJ1-1; 9 bases align to TRBD1. Germline trimming cut 5 bases from V and 8 bases from J; bases unmatched to any gene: 7. The length of the CDR3 is 13 residues. Germline V gene lookup returns CDR1 SGHRS and CDR2 YFSETQ. CDR3 in DNA: TGCGCCAGCAGGGCGGGAACAGGGGGCGAAGCTTTCTTT. Translated, it gives CASRAGTGGEAFF.

The chain recombines TRBV6-6 with TRBJ1-3, with D perhaps matching TRBD1 (6 bases). From germline, CDR1 is MNHNY and CDR2 SVGAGI (reference sequence). The CDR3 runs to 14 residues. The germline V and J ends were trimmed by 10 bases and 0 bases, with 13 bases remaining between them. CDR3 nucleotide sequence: TGTGCCAACCACAGGGCCAGCTCTGGAAACACCATATATTTT. This translates into CANHRASSGNTIYF.

The chain combines TRBV9 with TRBJ1-2, with 8 bases identical to TRBD1. The ends lost 0 bases at V and 6 bases at J; junction bases unmatched: 13. Looked up from germline, CDR1 is SGDLS and CDR2 is YYNGEE. There are 17 residues in the CDR3. The chain's CDR3 is CASSVEVVADRGNGYTF. The CDR3 DNA is TGTGCCAGCAGCGTAGAAGTTGTGGCAGACAGGGGTAATGGCTACACCTTC.